The 7 T cell receptor beta chains listed next were all sequenced from one sample in a study of blood T cell repertoires in COVID-19 (dated by TCRdb to 2019 to 2021). Library preparation was by the immunoSEQ multiplex PCR assay. As stored in TCRdb, this immuneACCESS dataset retains in-frame rearrangements with V and J assigned. A fraction of the clones does not appear; measured against another copy, unresolved V genes explain less than half of the discrepancy, and the remainder lacks a known reason. This sample is represented by around 140,000 clones; approximately 89% of them were singletons. The ten largest account for about a tenth of the sample. Sequencing used peripheral blood. The source is a man aged 50-59 years with acute or convalescent COVID-19.

The gene calls are TRBV5-5 and TRBJ1-2; possibly TRBD1 for D (6 bases). The V gene's germline CDR1 is SGHKS and CDR2 YYEKEE (reference sequence). The V end lost 4 bases, the J end lost 1 base, and 14 bases lay between the germline ends. The CDR3 totals 15 residues. The DNA of the CDR3 is TGTGCCAGCAGCCCGGACAGCCTTATTAACTATGGCTACACCTTC. Translating it yields CASSPDSLINYGYTF. The whole variable domain, remainder taken from reference TRBV5-5 and TRBJ1-2, is DAGVTQSPTHLIKTRGQQVTLRCSPISGHKSVSWYQQVLGQGPQFIFQYYEKEERGRGNFPDRFSARQFPNYSSELNVNALLLGDSALYLCASSPDSLINYGYTFGSGTRLTVV.

V gene TRBV5-4 combines with J gene TRBJ1-2; 7 bases are a match to TRBD1. The ends lost 0 bases at V and 8 bases at J; junction bases unmatched: 4. Germline assignment: CDR1 SGHNT and CDR2 YYREEE (reference sequence). CDR3 length: 13 residues. For the CDR3, the DNA is TGTGCCAGCAGCTTGGACAGGGGCCGGGGCTACACCTTC. Translated: CASSLDRGRGYTF.

This chain links TRBV19 with TRBJ2-6; D may be TRBD1 (6 bases). The CDR3 is made up of 15 amino acids. The germline CDR1 and CDR2 sequences are LNHDA and SQIVND (reference sequence). V gave up 4 bases and J gave up 1 base, with 8 bases separating them. This chain's CDR3 is CASSRQESGANVLTF. CDR3 sequence (DNA): TGTGCCAGTAGTAGACAGGAGTCTGGGGCCAACGTCCTGACTTTC.

The chain uses TRBV9 and TRBJ2-1; 10 nucleotides line up with TRBD2. This CDR3 region has 15 residues. Unmatched junction bases numbered 5, after V lost 2 bases and J lost 6 bases. CDR1 SGDLS and CDR2 YYNGEE come from the germline V gene. Written as DNA, the CDR3 is TGTGCCAGCAGCGTCGGGACTAGCGAAGGCAATGAGCAGTTCTTC. This codes for CASSVGTSEGNEQFF.

This chain connects TRBV7-2 to TRBJ2-2, with 9 bases lining up with TRBD2. Per the germline V gene, CDR1 is SGHTA and CDR2 is FQGNSA. V gave up 5 bases and J gave up 3 bases; unmatched junction bases: 7. This CDR3 is 16 amino acids long. The CDR3 DNA follows: TGTGCCAGCAGCCTGCAACGCGGGGGGGACACCGGGGAGCTGTTTTTT. It codes for CASSLQRGGDTGELFF.

The rearrangement joins TRBV11-2 to TRBJ2-3; 11 nucleotides line up with TRBD2. Looked up from germline, CDR1 is SGHAT and CDR2 is FQNNGV. Trimming took 2 bases from V and 4 from J; bases not matched to a gene: 5. The CDR3 runs to 16 residues. The CDR3 protein is CASSLSSGRAADTQYF. The DNA for the CDR3 is TGTGCCAGCAGCTTAAGTAGCGGGAGGGCCGCAGATACGCAGTATTTT.

The rearrangement links TRBV28 to TRBJ1-2; 7 bases align to TRBD1. Per germline, CDR1 MDHEN and CDR2 SYDVKM. The CDR3 sequence is 12 residues long. CDR3 sequence reads: CGSYRGGYGYTF. CDR3 DNA: TGTGGGAGTTACAGGGGAGGCTATGGCTACACCTTC.